This TCR beta chain stems from a study of T cell responses to AZD1222 COVID-19 vaccine. Notes on the study in general: Targeting of unmutated variant regions was reportedly seen in nearly half of spike-specific TCRs. Clonal diversity may have been underestimated in mostly white British donors. Rises in breadth and depth of Spike-specific TCRs came after two AZD1222 doses.

The germline V gene has CDR1 MDHEN and CDR2 SYDVKM. Trimming pared 3 bases from V and 11 bases from J, leaving 12 bases between. This CDR3 comprises 12 residues. Sequencing used immunoSEQ multiplex PCR; TCRdb keeps in-frame clones, though not all of them. The data show 94,000 or so clones, roughly 88% seen once. Comment on this clone: Its target is not known.

The V and J genes are TRBV28 and TRBJ2-3, with D possibly being TRBD2 (6 bases). The starting material was peripheral blood, obtained on day 0 of AZD1222 vaccination. This receptor was obtained from an adult in good health. DNA for the CDR3: TGTGCCAGCAGTTTGGGGGGATTTGAGCAGTATTTT. This translates into CASSLGGFEQYF.